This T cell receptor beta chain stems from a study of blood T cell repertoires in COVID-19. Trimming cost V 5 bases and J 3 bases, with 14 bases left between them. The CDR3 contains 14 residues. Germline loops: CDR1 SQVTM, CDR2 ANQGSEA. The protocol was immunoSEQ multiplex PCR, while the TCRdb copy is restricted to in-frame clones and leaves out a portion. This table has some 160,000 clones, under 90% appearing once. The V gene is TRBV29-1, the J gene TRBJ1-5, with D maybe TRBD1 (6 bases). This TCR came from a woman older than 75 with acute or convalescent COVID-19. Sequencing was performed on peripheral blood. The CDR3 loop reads CSVKGGGNNQPQHF. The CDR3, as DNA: TGCAGCGTTAAGGGTGGGGGCAACAATCAGCCCCAGCATTTT.